This T cell receptor (beta chain) emerged from a study of identical twins. A universal primer binding site was introduced by template switching. The final cDNA contained unique molecular identifiers. Using its own MiXCR run on the 5' RACE reads, TCRdb lists one record per CDR3 protein. The sample lists around 490,000 distinct CDR3 sequences; over 12% were seen once. The CDR3 totals 15 residues. Between the trimmed V and J ends, which lost 4 bases and 1 base, there was a span of 10 bases. CDR1 MGHDK and CDR2 SYGVNS come from the germline V gene. The same specimen was also included in a second study, on yellow fever vaccine responses in identical twins. As that study records: Among the twins, the vaccine T cell response reportedly seemed partly convergent and partly personalized.

J is TRBJ2-2 and V is TRBV25-1; D may be TRBD1 (5 bases). The sequenced material came from CD4+ T cells sorted from blood. The TCR sequence derives from a young woman in good health. This CDR3 is CASSVPGMNTGELFF. The CDR3 DNA follows: TGTGCCAGCAGTGTTCCAGGGATGAACACCGGGGAGCTGTTTTTT. Drawing the rest from reference TRBV25-1 and TRBJ2-2, the complete variable domain is EADIYQTPRYLVIGTGKKITLECSQTMGHDKMYWYQQDPGMELHLIHYSYGVNSTEKGDLSSESTVSRIRTEHFPLTLESARPSHTSQYLCASSVPGMNTGELFFGEGSRLTVL.